The 2 T cell receptor beta chains given below trace back to one sample, sequenced in a study of neoadjuvant nivolumab and ipilimumab in lung cancer. Here immunoSEQ multiplex PCR was the method, and the copy in TCRdb shows in-frame clones only, minus some. The sample consists of 25,000 to 35,000 clones, about nine tenths of them appearing once. The source material was peripheral blood, sampled after neoadjuvant nivolumab, alone or with ipilimumab, at or shortly before surgery. The receptors originated from an adult with non-small cell lung cancer.

The CDR3 spells CASSLFGAGNTIYF. The CDR3 nucleotides read TGTGCCAGCAGCTTGTTCGGGGCTGGAAACACCATATATTTT. The chain employs TRBV5-4 and TRBJ1-3; no firm D call. Trimming took 1 base from V and 2 from J, leaving 7 bases between them. This CDR3 comprises 14 residues. CDR1 and CDR2 (germline): SGHNT, YYREEE (reference sequence).

The chain employs TRBV5-5 and TRBJ2-1, with 11 positions matching TRBD2. The length of the CDR3 is 15 residues. Germline V gene lookup returns CDR1 SGHKS and CDR2 YYEKEE (reference sequence). V gave up 4 bases and J gave up 10 bases; unmatched junction bases: 10. CDR3 region: CASSDLAGGPSEQFF. In nucleotides, the CDR3 is TGTGCCAGCAGCGACCTAGCGGGGGGACCAAGCGAGCAGTTCTTC.